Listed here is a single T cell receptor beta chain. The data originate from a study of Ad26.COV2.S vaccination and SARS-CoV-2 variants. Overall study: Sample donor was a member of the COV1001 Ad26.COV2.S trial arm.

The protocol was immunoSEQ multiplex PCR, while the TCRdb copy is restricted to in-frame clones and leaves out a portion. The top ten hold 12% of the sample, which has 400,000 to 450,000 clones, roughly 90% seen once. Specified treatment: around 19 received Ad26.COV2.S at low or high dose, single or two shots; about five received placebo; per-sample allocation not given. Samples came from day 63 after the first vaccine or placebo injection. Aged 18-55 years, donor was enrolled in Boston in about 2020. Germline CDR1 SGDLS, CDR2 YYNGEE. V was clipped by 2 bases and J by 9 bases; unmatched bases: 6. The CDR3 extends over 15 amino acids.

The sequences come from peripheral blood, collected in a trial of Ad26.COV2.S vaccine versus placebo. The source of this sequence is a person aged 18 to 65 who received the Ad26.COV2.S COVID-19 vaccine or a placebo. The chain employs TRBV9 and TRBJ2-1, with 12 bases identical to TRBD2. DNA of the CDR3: TGTGCCAGCAGCGTCGGACTAGCGGGAACGTTTGAGCAGTTCTTC. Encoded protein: CASSVGLAGTFEQFF.